One sample yielded the 4 T cell receptor beta chains listed below, sequenced in a study of breast tumors, draining lymph nodes, adjacent tissues. TCRdb recomputed calls from the multiplex PCR reads with MiXCR, one row per CDR3 protein. Of 130,000 or so distinct CDR3 sequences in the sample, 20% to 25% are singletons; the top ten hold roughly 2%. The lymph nodes were axillary draining lymph nodes from breast cancer patients. Sequencing used axillary lymph node tissue. The receptors here all came from a female donor with breast cancer. Some clones in this sample may be carry-over from other donors' samples.

This chain links TRBV30 with TRBJ1-3; tentative D call: TRBD1 (6 bases). Deletions cut 1 base from V and 0 bases from J, with 10 bases between. CDR3 length: 15 amino acids. CDR1 and CDR2 (germline): GTSNPN, SVGIG (reference sequence). The CDR3 sequence is CAWSDPGVSGNTIYF. In DNA form, the CDR3 reads TGTGCCTGGAGTGATCCAGGGGTCTCTGGAAACACCATATATTTT.

This clonotype has a count of ten or more. The genes are TRBV6-5 and TRBJ2-7, with 7 nucleotides matching TRBD1. CDR3 length equals 15 residues. Losses at the gene ends were 0 bases for V and 2 bases for J; bases not matched to a gene: 4. CDR1 MNHEY and CDR2 SVGAGI come from the germline V gene. The CDR3 here is CASSYSRTGTYEQYF. The CDR3 nucleotides are TGTGCCAGCAGTTACTCGAGGACAGGAACCTACGAGCAGTACTTC.

This clonotype was observed a handful of times. V gene TRBV27 combines with J gene TRBJ2-1; 10 bases are shared with TRBD2. V lost 4 bases and J lost 8; bases outside the gene matches: 8. CDR1 and CDR2 (germline): MNHEY, SMNVEV (reference sequence). CDR3 length: 15 residues. Here the CDR3 DNA reads TGTGCCAGCAGTTCCCCCGGGACTAGCGACGATGAGCAGTTCTTC. Protein product: CASSSPGTSDDEQFF.

As concerns this clonotype: A much larger clone is a single base away; this may be a read error. The chain uses TRBV20-1 and TRBJ2-6; D may match TRBD1 or TRBD2 (5 bases each). The CDR3 has 20 amino acids. Germline loops: CDR1 DFQATT, CDR2 SNEGSKA (reference sequence). The CDR3 coding sequence is TGCAGTGCTAGAGATTATCGGGGATCGGCGGAGATCTCTGGGGCCAGCGTCCTGACTTTC. It is translated as CSARDYRGSAEISGASVLTF.